Given below is one TCR beta chain in context. No antigen is known for it. These data come from a study of a mutant IDH1 vaccine in newly diagnosed glioma. Study summary: Patients began vaccination 4-6 weeks after radiotherapy alone, or with temozolomide cycles. Among treated patients, 62.5% were male and about 40% female, and mean age was approximately 40 years. Earlier care involved radiotherapy, temozolomide, or both, and the majority received both.

Indicated time point: week 23, last vaccination. Mutant IDH1 20-mer peptide, at 300 ug, made up each vaccine dose, with topical imiquimod. Donor diagnoses consisted of new WHO grade 3 or 4 IDH1-mutant, ATRX-lost astrocytomas. The repertoire was sequenced with immunoSEQ multiplex PCR; TCRdb's copy has only in-frame clones and lacks some. The sample consists of some 60,000 clones, 87% of them appearing once. The V gene end was trimmed by 5 bases and the J gene end by 5 bases; junction bases not matched to a gene: 6. The CDR3 covers 16 residues. Germline CDR1 reads MNHEY; CDR2 reads SMNVEV (reference sequence).

This chain uses TRBV27 with TRBJ2-1; 13 bases align to TRBD2. Sample: PBMCs, taken from a glioma patient whose treatment included an IDH1 peptide vaccine. The clonotype comes from a man between 40 and 49 years old with glioma. CDR3: CASSPTGLAGNNEQFF. The CDR3 nucleotides are TGTGCCAGCAGTCCAACGGGACTAGCGGGGAACAATGAGCAGTTCTTC.